This is a list of T cell receptor beta chains from one sample in a study of T cell changes during pregnancy in multiple sclerosis. Profiled with immunoSEQ multiplex PCR; TCRdb holds only in-frame clones, not every one. This table holds tens of thousands of clones, around 94% found once. Sequencing was performed on peripheral blood, taken in the third trimester of pregnancy. Receptors were obtained from a female donor with multiple sclerosis, enrolled in a pregnancy study. CDR3s include the opening cysteine and the closing phenylalanine or tryptophan. A D gene is named only where the DNA matches it firmly. Size tells how often a clone was seen (once, few, many) or the class of an expanded clone, and some rows leave it out.

clone_size d_call j_call v_call cdr3_nt cdr3_aa
. TRBD1 TRBJ1-5 TRBV29-1 TGCAGCGTAGGGGACAGGGGGAAGCCCCAGCATTTT CSVGDRGKPQHF
. . TRBJ2-3 TRBV5-1 TGCGCCAGCAGCCGCGAATTTCGAGATACGCAGTATTTT CASSREFRDTQYF
. TRBD1 TRBJ2-7 TRBV15 TGTGCCACCAGCAGAGAGGACAGGGTATACTACGAGCAGTACTTC CATSREDRVYYEQYF
. TRBD2 TRBJ2-1 TRBV7-6 TGTGCCAGCGGGGGGATAGGGACTAGAGGCAATGAGCAGTTCTTC CASGGIGTRGNEQFF
. TRBD1 TRBJ2-5 TRBV7-2 TGTGCCAGCAGCTTAGTTTTCACAGGGGGCGAGACCCAGTACTTC CASSLVFTGGETQYF
. . TRBJ1-5 TRBV12-5 TGTGCTAGTGCTTTGAGAGAGGGGGATCAGCCCCAGCATTTT CASALREGDQPQHF
. TRBD2 TRBJ2-3 TRBV28 TGTGCCAGCAGTTTGTCTAGCGGGCTTAGCACAGATACGCAGTATTTT CASSLSSGLSTDTQYF
. TRBD2 TRBJ2-7 TRBV7-2 TGTGCCAGCAGCTTAGTGGGCGGGAGCCCCCCCTACGAGCAGTACTTC CASSLVGGSPPYEQYF
. . TRBJ1-4 TRBV7-9 TGTGCCAGCAGCTCACAGGGAGCGGGAGAAAAACTGTTTTTT CASSSQGAGEKLFF
. TRBD1 TRBJ1-1 TRBV27 TGTGCCAGCTCTGACAGGGGTACTGAAGCTTTCTTT CASSDRGTEAFF
. TRBD1 TRBJ2-2 TRBV30 TGTGCCTGGAGTCCACCGGACAGGGCTTCGGGGGAGCTGTTTTTT CAWSPPDRASGELFF
. . TRBJ2-6 TRBV27 TGTGCCAGCAGTCTCCGCATAGCGGAACCTGGGGCCAACGTCCTGACTTTC CASSLRIAEPGANVLTF
. . TRBJ2-3 TRBV7-9 TGTGCCAGCAGCCGGGGCGGGGGCCCTCAGGATACGCAGTATTTT CASSRGGGPQDTQYF
. . TRBJ2-1 TRBV15 TGTGCCACCAGCAGAGATTTCGGGGAGGACAATGAGCAGTTCTTC CATSRDFGEDNEQFF
. TRBD1 TRBJ2-3 TRBV11-2 TGTGCCAGCAGCTTAGGGGCCCCCGGGACAGGGCCAGATACGCAGTATTTT CASSLGAPGTGPDTQYF
. . TRBJ2-5 TRBV18 TGTGCCAGCTCATTATCTTCCCTCCCCCAAGAGACCCAGTACTTC CASSLSSLPQETQYF
. TRBD1 TRBJ2-5 TRBV5-4 TGTGCCAGCAGCCGGGACAGGCAGTACCAAGAGACCCAGTACTTC CASSRDRQYQETQYF
. . TRBJ1-1 TRBV13 TGTGCCAGCAGCCCGGGGGTAGGGATAGCTTTCTTT CASSPGVGIAFF
. TRBD2 TRBJ2-1 TRBV28 TGTGCCAGCAGTTTACCCCAACTAGCGGGAGGTCGAAGTGAGCAGTTCTTC CASSLPQLAGGRSEQFF
. . TRBJ1-5 TRBV7-8 TGTGCCAGCAGCTTAGGTTCCACGCAGGATCAGCCCCAGCATTTT CASSLGSTQDQPQHF
. . TRBJ2-5 TRBV30 TGTGCCTGGAGTGTGGGCAGCCAAGAGACCCAGTACTTC CAWSVGSQETQYF
. . TRBJ1-2 TRBV15 TGTGCCACCAGCAGGGCTGGACAAACGGGCCATGGCTACACCTTC CATSRAGQTGHGYTF
. . TRBJ2-2 TRBV7-2 TGTGCCAGCAGCGACTACCCAAGCGAGCTGTTTTTT CASSDYPSELFF
. TRBD1 TRBJ1-1 TRBV5-1 TGCGCCAGCAGCGGTGGACAGGGTAGGACTGAAGCTTTCTTT CASSGGQGRTEAFF
. . TRBJ1-1 TRBV29-1 TGCAGCGTTGGACTGCCTAACACTGAAGCTTTCTTT CSVGLPNTEAFF
. . TRBJ2-4 TRBV19 TGTGCCAGTAGTATAGTCCCGGAGGACATTCAGTACTTC CASSIVPEDIQYF
. TRBD1 TRBJ2-7 TRBV27 TGTGCCAGCAGTTTCCGCGGACAGGGAAGCTCCTACGAGCAGTACTTC CASSFRGQGSSYEQYF
. TRBD2 TRBJ2-2 TRBV7-2 TGTGCCAGCAACTGGGATGGGACTAGCAGCACCGGGGAGCTGTTTTTT CASNWDGTSSTGELFF
. TRBD2 TRBJ2-2 TRBV9 TGTGCCAGCAGCGTAGTGAGCGGGAGGCTTACCGGGGAGCTGTTTTTT CASSVVSGRLTGELFF
. TRBD2 TRBJ2-3 TRBV18 TGTGCCAGCTCGGCCTCGCGGGAGTGGTCAGATACGCAGTATTTT CASSASREWSDTQYF
few . TRBJ1-1 TRBV7-9 TGTGCCAGCAGCTCGCCGGCAGGGTACGAGAACACTGAAGCTTTCTTT CASSSPAGYENTEAFF
. . TRBJ1-5 TRBV6-5 TGTGCCAGCAGTCCCTCCGGGGGGGAGAATCAGCCCCAGCATTTT CASSPSGGENQPQHF
. . TRBJ2-1 TRBV4-3 TGCGCCAGCAGCCAAGACGCCCCTACCTCCTACAATGAGCAGTTCTTC CASSQDAPTSYNEQFF
. TRBD1 TRBJ2-7 TRBV10-3 TGTGCCATCAGTGAGTCAACAGGGGGGAAGTTCTACGAGCAGTACTTC CAISESTGGKFYEQYF
. TRBD1 TRBJ1-5 TRBV28 TGTGCCAGCAGTTCCCAGGGGGCCCCCCAGCCCCAGCATTTT CASSSQGAPQPQHF
. TRBD2 TRBJ2-7 TRBV4-2 TGTGCCAGCAGCCAATCCGGGACTAGCGGGAGTCTTGGGGTTACGTACTTC CASSQSGTSGSLGVTYF
once TRBD2 TRBJ2-6 TRBV11-2 TGTGCCAGCAGCTTGCGCCCCGAGGGAGGGGGGGCCAACGTCCTGACTTTC CASSLRPEGGGANVLTF
. . TRBJ1-1 TRBV19 TGTGCCAGTATTTTGAGGAACACTGAAGCTTTCTTT CASILRNTEAFF
. . TRBJ2-2 TRBV27 TGTGCCAGCAGTTTATTTGGCGGGGTTAGCGGGGAGCTGTTTTTT CASSLFGGVSGELFF
. TRBD2 TRBJ2-1 TRBV30 TGTGCCTGGAGTGTTGGCGGGAGTACCGGCAATGAGCAGTTCTTC CAWSVGGSTGNEQFF
. . TRBJ2-2 TRBV20-1 TGCAGTGCTAGCTACGGGGAGCTGTTTTTT CSASYGELFF